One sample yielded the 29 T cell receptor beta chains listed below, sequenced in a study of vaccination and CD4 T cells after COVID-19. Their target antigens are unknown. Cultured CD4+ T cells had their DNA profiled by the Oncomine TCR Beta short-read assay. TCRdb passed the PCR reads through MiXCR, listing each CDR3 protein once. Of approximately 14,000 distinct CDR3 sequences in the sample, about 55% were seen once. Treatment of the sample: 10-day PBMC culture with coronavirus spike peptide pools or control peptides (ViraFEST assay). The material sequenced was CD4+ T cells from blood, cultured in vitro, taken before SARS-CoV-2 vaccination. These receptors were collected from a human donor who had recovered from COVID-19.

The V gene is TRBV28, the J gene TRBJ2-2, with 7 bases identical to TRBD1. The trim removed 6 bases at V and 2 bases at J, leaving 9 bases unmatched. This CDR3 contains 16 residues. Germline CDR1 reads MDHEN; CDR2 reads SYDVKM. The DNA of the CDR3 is TGTGCCAGCAGCACAAGTGACAGGGTAAACACCGGGGAGCTGTTTTTT. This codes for CASSTSDRVNTGELFF.

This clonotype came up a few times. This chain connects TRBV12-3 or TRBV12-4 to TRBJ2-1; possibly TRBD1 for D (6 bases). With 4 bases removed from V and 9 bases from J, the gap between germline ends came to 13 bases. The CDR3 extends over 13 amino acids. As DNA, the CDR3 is TGTGCCAGCAGTTATGTACAGGGTGGTGAGCAGTTCTTC. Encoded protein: CASSYVQGGEQFF.

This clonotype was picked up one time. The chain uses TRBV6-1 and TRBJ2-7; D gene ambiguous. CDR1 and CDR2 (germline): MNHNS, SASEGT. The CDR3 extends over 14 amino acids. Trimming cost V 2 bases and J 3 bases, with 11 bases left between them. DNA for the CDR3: TGTGCCAGCAGTGAATCCCACGAGGTCTACGAGCAGTACTTC. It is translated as CASSESHEVYEQYF.

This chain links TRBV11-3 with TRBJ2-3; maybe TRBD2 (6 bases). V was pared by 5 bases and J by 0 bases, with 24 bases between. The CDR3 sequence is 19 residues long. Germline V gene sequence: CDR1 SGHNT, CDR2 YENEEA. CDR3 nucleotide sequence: TGTGCCAGCAGCCGAGACTCTAAAGGGGCGGGAACTAGCACAGATACGCAGTATTTT. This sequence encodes CASSRDSKGAGTSTDTQYF.

Written as DNA, the CDR3 is TGTGCCAGCAGCAAAGCGCTCACAGGGGGCGCAGAGACCCAGTACTTC. The encoded protein is CASSKALTGGAETQYF. The V gene is TRBV21-1, the J gene TRBJ2-5; TRBD1 is the table's D call, not checked against the DNA. TRBV21-1 is a pseudogene. The CDR3 is made up of 16 amino acids.

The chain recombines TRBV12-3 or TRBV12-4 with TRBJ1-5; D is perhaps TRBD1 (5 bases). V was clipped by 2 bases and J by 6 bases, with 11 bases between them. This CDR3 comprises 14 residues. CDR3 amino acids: CASSLSGIGQPQHF. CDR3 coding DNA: TGTGCCAGCAGTTTATCAGGGATCGGTCAGCCCCAGCATTTT.

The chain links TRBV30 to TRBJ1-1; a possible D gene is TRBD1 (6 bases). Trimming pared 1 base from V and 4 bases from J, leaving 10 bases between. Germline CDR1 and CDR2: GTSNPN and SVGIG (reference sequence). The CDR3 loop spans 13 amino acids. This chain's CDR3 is CAWSAQTGTEAFF. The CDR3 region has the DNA TGTGCCTGGAGTGCCCAGACAGGCACTGAAGCTTTCTTT.

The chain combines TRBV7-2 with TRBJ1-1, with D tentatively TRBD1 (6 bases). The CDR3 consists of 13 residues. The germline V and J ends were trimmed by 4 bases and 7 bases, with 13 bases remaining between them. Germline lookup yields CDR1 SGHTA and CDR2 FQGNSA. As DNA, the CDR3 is TGTGCCAGCAGCTGGAGGGGGGGAGTTGAAGCTTTCTTT. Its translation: CASSWRGGVEAFF.

CDR3 in DNA: TGTGCCAGCAGTTACGGGACTAGCGGGTACGAGCAGTACTTC. Translation: CASSYGTSGYEQYF. J is TRBJ2-7 and V is TRBV6-2 or TRBV6-3, with 12 bases aligning to TRBD2. This CDR3 contains 14 residues. V lost 2 bases, J lost 4 bases, and 0 bases stayed unmatched. CDR1 is MNHEY, CDR2 SVGEGT, per germline.

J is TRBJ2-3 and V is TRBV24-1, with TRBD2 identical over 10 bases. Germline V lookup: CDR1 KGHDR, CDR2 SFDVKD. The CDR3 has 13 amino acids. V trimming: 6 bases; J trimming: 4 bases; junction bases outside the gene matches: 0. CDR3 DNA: TGTGCCACCAGTCTAGCGGGAGCAGATACGCAGTATTTT. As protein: CATSLAGADTQYF.

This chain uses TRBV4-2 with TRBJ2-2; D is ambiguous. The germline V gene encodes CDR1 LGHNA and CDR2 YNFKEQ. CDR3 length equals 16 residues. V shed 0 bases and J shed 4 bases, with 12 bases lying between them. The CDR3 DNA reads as TGTGCCAGCAGCCAAGATTACCATACAGTCACCGGGGAGCTGTTTTTT. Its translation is CASSQDYHTVTGELFF.

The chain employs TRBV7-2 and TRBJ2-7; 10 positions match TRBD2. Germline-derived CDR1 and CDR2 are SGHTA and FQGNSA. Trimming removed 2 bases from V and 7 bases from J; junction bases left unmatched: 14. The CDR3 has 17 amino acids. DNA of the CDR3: TGTGCCAGCAGCTTACGGGTCGGGCTAGCGGGAGCAGGGGAGCAGTACTTC. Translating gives CASSLRVGLAGAGEQYF.

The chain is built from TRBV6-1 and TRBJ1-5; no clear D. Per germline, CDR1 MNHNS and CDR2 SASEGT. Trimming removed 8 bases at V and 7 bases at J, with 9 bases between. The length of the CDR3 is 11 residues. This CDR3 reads CASSGGQPQHF. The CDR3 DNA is TGTGCCAGCTCAGGTGGACAGCCCCAGCATTTT.

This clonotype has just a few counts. The CDR3, as DNA: TGTGCCAGCAGTTTGGGGGTGGGGGTGACCGCTGAAGCTTTCTTT. Amino acid sequence: CASSLGVGVTAEAFF. This rearrangement joins TRBV28 to TRBJ1-1; possible D gene TRBD1, 5 bases. The CDR3 length is 15 residues. V lost 3 bases to trimming and J lost 6 bases, with 17 bases between them. CDR1 is MDHEN, CDR2 SYDVKM, per germline.

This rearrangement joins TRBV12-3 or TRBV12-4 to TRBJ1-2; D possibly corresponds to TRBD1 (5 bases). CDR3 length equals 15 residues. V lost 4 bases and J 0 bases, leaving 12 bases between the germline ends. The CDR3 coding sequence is TGTGCCAGCAGTTCACTCGACAGAGCTAACTATGGCTACACCTTC. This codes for CASSSLDRANYGYTF.

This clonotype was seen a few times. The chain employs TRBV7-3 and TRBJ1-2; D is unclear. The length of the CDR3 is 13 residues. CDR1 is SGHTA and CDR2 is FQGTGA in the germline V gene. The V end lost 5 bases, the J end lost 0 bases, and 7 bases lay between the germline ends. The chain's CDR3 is CASSPQPNYGYTF. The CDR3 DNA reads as TGTGCCAGCAGCCCTCAGCCTAACTATGGCTACACCTTC.

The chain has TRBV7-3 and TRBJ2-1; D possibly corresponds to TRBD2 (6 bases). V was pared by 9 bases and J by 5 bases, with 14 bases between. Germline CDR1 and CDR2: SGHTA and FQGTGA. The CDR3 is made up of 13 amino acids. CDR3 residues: CASSWRGDNEQFF. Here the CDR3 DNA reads TGTGCCAGTTCTTGGCGCGGGGACAATGAGCAGTTCTTC.

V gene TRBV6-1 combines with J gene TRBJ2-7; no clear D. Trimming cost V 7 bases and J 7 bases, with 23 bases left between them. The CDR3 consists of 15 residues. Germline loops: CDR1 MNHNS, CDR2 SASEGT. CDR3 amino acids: CASNPSLGILGEQYF. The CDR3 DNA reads TGTGCCAGCAACCCGAGCTTGGGAATCTTAGGGGAGCAGTACTTC.

CDR3 coding DNA: TGTGCCAGCGCGGCCCACTACACTGAAGCTTTCTTT. Residues: CASAAHYTEAFF. The rearrangement joins TRBV28 to TRBJ1-1, with D hard to call. This CDR3 comprises 12 residues. V lost 8 bases and J 3 bases, leaving 10 bases between the germline ends. CDR1 is MDHEN and CDR2 is SYDVKM in the germline V gene.

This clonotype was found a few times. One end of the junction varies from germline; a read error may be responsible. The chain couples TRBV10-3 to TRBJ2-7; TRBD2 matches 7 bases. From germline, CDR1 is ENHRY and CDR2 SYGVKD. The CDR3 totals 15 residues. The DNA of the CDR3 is TGTGCCAGCAGTGAGATGGCGGGAGACTCCTACGAGCAGTACTTC. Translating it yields CASSEMAGDSYEQYF.

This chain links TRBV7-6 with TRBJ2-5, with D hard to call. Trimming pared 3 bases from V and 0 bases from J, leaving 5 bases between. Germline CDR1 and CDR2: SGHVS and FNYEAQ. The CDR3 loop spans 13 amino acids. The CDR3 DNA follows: TGTGCCAGCAGCTTCTCCCACCAAGAGACCCAGTACTTC. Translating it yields CASSFSHQETQYF.

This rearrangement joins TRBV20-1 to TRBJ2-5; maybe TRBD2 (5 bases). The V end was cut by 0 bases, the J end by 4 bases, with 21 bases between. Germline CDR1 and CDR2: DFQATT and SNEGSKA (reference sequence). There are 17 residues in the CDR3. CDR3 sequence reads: CSARDPYGRVGGETQYF. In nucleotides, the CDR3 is TGCAGTGCTAGAGACCCCTACGGGCGGGTGGGTGGAGAGACCCAGTACTTC.

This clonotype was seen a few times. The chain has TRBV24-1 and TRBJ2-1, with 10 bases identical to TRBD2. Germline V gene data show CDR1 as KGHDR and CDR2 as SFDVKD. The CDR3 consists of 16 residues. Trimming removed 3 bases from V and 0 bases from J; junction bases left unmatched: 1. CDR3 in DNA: TGTGCCACCAGTGATGCTAGCGGGAGCTCCTACAATGAGCAGTTCTTC. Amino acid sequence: CATSDASGSSYNEQFF.

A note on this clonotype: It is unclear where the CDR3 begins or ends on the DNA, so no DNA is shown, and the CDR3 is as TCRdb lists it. The CDR3 loop is CASTNQTSMYLCASSLRPGNTIYF. This chain links TRBV4-3 with TRBJ1-3. 24 amino acids form the CDR3, both terminal residues included. The germline V gene has CDR1 LGHNA and CDR2 YSLEER.

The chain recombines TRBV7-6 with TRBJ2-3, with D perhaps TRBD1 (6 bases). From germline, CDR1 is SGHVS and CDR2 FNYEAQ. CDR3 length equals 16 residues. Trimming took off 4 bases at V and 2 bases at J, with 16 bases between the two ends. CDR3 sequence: CASSSRGTDDTDTQYF. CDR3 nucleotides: TGTGCCAGCAGCTCCAGGGGTACGGATGACACAGATACGCAGTATTTT.

The CDR3 DNA is TGCAGTGCTAGAGTCCAGGGGCTCAATCAGCCCCAGCATTTT. This gives the protein CSARVQGLNQPQHF. The chain employs TRBV20-1 and TRBJ1-5; D is perhaps TRBD1 (6 bases). The CDR3 loop spans 14 amino acids. Per the germline V gene, CDR1 is DFQATT and CDR2 is SNEGSKA (reference sequence). V was clipped by 1 base and J by 3 bases, with 10 bases between them.

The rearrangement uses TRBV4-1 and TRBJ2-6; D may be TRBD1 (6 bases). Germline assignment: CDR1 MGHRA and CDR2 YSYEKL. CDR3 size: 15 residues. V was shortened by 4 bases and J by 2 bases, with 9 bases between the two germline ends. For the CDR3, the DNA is TGCGCCAGCAGCCGGACAGTCACTGGGGCCAACGTCCTGACTTTC. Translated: CASSRTVTGANVLTF.

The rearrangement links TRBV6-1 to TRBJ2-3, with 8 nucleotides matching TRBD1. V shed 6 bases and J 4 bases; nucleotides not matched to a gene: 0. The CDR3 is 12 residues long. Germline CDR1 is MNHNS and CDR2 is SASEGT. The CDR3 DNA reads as TGTGCCAGCAGGACAGGGGCAGATACGCAGTATTTT. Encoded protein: CASRTGADTQYF.

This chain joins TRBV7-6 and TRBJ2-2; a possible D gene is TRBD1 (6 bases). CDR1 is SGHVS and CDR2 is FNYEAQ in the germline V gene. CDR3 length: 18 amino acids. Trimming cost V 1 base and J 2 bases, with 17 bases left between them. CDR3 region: CASSLVGTGQGNTGELFF. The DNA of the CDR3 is TGTGCCAGCAGCTTAGTGGGGACGGGACAAGGAAACACCGGGGAGCTGTTTTTT.